This record covers a single T cell receptor (beta chain). Its cognate antigen has yet to be identified. No much larger clone is present one base from it, and per-base qualities are unavailable. One collaborating source in Seattle enrolled patients while the patients were actively infected and followed the patients over time throughout the course of disease. Each collaborating institution followed its own protocols to collect whole blood in K2EDTA tubes. For TCRbeta analysis, collaborators shipped samples in one of three forms: frozen whole blood, isolated PBMCs, or DNA extracted from either of those sample types. TCRbeta CDR3 regions were amplified from genomic DNA using the immunoSEQ Assay, a bias-controlled multiplex PCR. Per the authors' processing: The number of nucleated cells in each sample was estimated from the amplification of reference gene primers within the assay. To quantify the absolute abundance of each unique TCRbeta CDR3 rearrangement, sequence reads were collapsed and filtered. Productive Simpson clonality was computed per sample as the square root of Simpson's diversity index over productive rearrangements. What TCRdb holds here is the immuneACCESS table cut down to in-frame rearrangements. Part of the clones is not present; checked against another copy, under half of the missing clones reflect an unresolved V gene, and the others are unexplained. The V and J calls and clone size come from that table; D and trimming were worked out from the DNA. The sample includes approximately 200,000 clones, with about 81% observed a single time. Approximately 10% of the sample rests with the top ten.

This entry is derived from a study of blood T cell repertoires in COVID-19 (dated by TCRdb to about 2020). Looking at the study overall: Samples from collaborators originated in the United States, Italy and Spain and spanned both the acute and convalescent phases of COVID-19. The material from the prospective study consisted of cDNA or gDNA derived from T cells, B-cell-depleted T cells, or PBMCs. Subjects who had been exposed to COVID-19, were actively infected with it, or had recovered from it provided the deeply sampled blood TCRbeta repertoires that made up the dataset. The repertoires were made available in a free public database intended to serve as a resource for research on the immune response to SARS-CoV-2. The samples were drawn from the first 160 participants of the ongoing ImmuneRACE study and from 1,254 subjects provided by 6 global collaborators. The sample metadata nearly always contained a de-identified subject ID, COVID-19 status, age in years and sex. HLA class I and class II types, where available, came from metadata supplied by the sample provider rather than from assay-based typing. Paper-wide results and their limitations: Clinical and demographic metadata were provided uncurated, with the amount varying by source and participant.

Inclusive of the bounding cysteine and phenylalanine, the CDR3 is 14 residues long. Left in the record is the CDR3 DNA by itself, 42 bases read in frame from the first base. The germline V gene provides CDR1 SQVTM and CDR2 ANQGSEA. V loses 0 bases of germline sequence and J loses 4 bases, and the interval between the two ends is 10 bases. The origin of this receptor is a woman aged 80 or older with COVID-19, enrolled during active disease. The chain couples TRBV29-1 to TRBJ2-1, and possibly TRBD2, on 6 matching bases. Sequenced: peripheral blood. Read as DNA, the sequence is TGCAGCGTTGAAGATCCGGGACTGTACAATGAGCAGTTCTTC. This yields the protein CSVEDPGLYNEQFF.